This TCR beta chain was found in a study of early T cells in non-severe SARS-CoV-2 infection. Overall study context: Sequencing of unsorted whole blood was done on bulk RNA, leaving chains unpaired.

Concerning this clonotype itself: Antigen specificity is unknown.

Individual cDNA molecules each received unique molecular identifiers attached to them. MiXCR, run by TCRdb on the 5' RACE reads, gives a single entry per CDR3 protein. The table includes about 60,000 distinct CDR3 sequences, approximately 9.3% detected once. CDR1 is LGHNA and CDR2 is YSLEER in the germline V gene. V shed 3 bases and J 0 bases; nucleotides not matched to a gene: 3. This CDR3 is built from 16 residues. Study-level results: Anti-spike CD8 specificities were favored by VDJdb matching, whose results missed private and CD4 specificities.

This sequence was found in an adult who was a healthcare worker with PCR-confirmed SARS-CoV-2 infection or an uninfected control (not recorded which). Sequences were obtained from whole blood. V gene TRBV4-3 combines with J gene TRBJ2-1; the match to TRBD2 covers 9 bases. The CDR3 nucleotides are TGCGCCAGCAGCCATCGGACTAGCGCCTCCTACAATGAGCAGTTCTTC. Translated, it gives CASSHRTSASYNEQFF.